This T cell receptor beta chain originates from a study of cytomegalovirus exposure and HLA in healthy donors. Vbeta (60) and Jbeta (13) primers were used in the PCR. Assay: immunoSEQ multiplex PCR; the TCRdb copy retains only in-frame clones and omits some. The sample includes over 120,000 clones, around 70% seen only once; the top ten take roughly 1.9%. Findings and caveats of the study: Per published reports, the classifier diagnosed cytomegalovirus status with high specificity and sensitivity. Roughly even sequencing depth across donors was the assumption behind the presence/absence analyses. Testing in vitro showed a few CMV-associated chains specific for CMV antigens.

Regarding this clone: What it binds is unknown.

The germline V gene has CDR1 DFQATT and CDR2 SNEGSKA (reference sequence). The CDR3 length is 11 residues. The V gene lost 4 bases and the J gene lost 3 bases, with 7 bases spanning the gap. The receptor was isolated from a woman aged 55-69 years in good health and CMV-seropositive. The genes are TRBV20-1 and TRBJ2-7; TRBD1 might be the D (6 bases). Sequences were obtained from PBMCs. For the CDR3, the DNA is TGCAGTGCTAAGGACAGCTACGAGCAGTACTTC. Amino acid sequence: CSAKDSYEQYF.